Given below is one TCR beta chain in context. Its target is unknown. This specimen belongs to a study of T cell responses to AZD1222 COVID-19 vaccine. Study summary: Second doses were pooled across both intervals (about 4 or about 12 weeks).

Overall study findings and caveats: Spike-specific TCR breadth and depth were elevated following two AZD1222 doses. Most donors were white British and more were female, and clonal diversity was possibly underestimated.

Trimming shortened V by 2 bases and J by 2 bases, and 11 bases separated the two germline ends. From germline, CDR1 is SGHRS and CDR2 YFSETQ. The CDR3 sequence is 14 residues long. Profiling relied on immunoSEQ multiplex PCR, and the TCRdb table lists in-frame clones only, not all of them. Of about 140,000 clones listed, around 90% are singletons. The rearrangement links TRBV5-1 to TRBJ2-7; D not certain. Sequencing was performed on peripheral blood, taken on day 0 of AZD1222 vaccination. The sequence came from an adult in good health. CDR3 coding DNA: TGCGCCAGCAGCTTTGGCCAGAGCCCCTACGAGCAGTACTTC. Its translation: CASSFGQSPYEQYF.